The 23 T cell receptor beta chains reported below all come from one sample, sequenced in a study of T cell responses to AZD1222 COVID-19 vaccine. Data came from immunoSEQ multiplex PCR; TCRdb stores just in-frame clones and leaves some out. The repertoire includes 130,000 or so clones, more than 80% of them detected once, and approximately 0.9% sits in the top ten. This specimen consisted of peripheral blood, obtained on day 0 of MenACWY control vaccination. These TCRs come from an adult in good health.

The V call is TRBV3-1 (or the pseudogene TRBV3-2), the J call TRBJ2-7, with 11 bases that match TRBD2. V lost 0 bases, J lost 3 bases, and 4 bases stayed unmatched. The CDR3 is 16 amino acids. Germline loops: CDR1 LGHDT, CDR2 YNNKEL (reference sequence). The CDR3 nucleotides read TGTGCCAGCAGCCAAGACGCCGGGACTAGCGGCTACGAGCAGTACTTC. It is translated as CASSQDAGTSGYEQYF.

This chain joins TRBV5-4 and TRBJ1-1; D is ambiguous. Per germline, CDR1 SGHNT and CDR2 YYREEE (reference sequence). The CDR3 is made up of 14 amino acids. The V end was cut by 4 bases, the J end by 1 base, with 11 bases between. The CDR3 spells CASSPQAGNTEAFF. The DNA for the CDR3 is TGTGCCAGCAGCCCCCAGGCAGGGAACACTGAAGCTTTCTTT.

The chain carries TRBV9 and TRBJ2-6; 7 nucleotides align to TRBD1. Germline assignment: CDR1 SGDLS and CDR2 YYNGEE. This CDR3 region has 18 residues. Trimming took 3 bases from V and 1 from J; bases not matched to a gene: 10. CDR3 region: CASSARGQEASGANVLTF. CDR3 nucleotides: TGTGCCAGCAGCGCAAGAGGACAGGAGGCGTCTGGGGCCAACGTCCTGACTTTC.

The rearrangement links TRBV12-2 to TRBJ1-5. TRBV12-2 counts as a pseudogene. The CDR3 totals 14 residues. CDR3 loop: CASRSYDSNQPQHF. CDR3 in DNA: TGTGCAAGTCGCTCCTACGACAGCAATCAGCCCCAGCATTTT.

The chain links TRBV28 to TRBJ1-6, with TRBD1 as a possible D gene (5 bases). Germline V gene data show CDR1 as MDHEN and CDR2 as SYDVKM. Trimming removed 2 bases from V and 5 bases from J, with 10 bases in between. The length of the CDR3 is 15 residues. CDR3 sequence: CASSLGRQHNSPLHF. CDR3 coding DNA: TGTGCCAGCAGTTTAGGCCGACAGCATAATTCACCCCTCCACTTT.

CDR3 sequence: CASSLFSPAASGRIGELFF. CDR3 nucleotide sequence: TGTGCCAGCAGTTTATTCTCCCCAGCGGCTAGCGGGAGAATCGGGGAGCTGTTTTTT. V is TRBV27 and J is TRBJ2-2; 10 bases are a match to TRBD2. Germline CDR1 reads MNHEY; CDR2 reads SMNVEV (reference sequence). The V segment lost 1 base and the J segment 7 bases; nucleotides outside the gene matches: 15. The CDR3 spans 19 residues.

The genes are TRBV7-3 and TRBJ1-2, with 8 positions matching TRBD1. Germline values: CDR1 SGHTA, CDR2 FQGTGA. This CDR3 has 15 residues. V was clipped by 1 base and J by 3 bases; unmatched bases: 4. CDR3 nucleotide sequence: TGTGCCAGCAGCTTAAGCTCGACAGGGGACTATGGCTACACCTTC. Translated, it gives CASSLSSTGDYGYTF.

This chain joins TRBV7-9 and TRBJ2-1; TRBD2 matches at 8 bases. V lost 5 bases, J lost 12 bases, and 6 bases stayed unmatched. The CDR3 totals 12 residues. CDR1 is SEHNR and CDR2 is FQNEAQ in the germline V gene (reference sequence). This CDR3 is CASSPAGGGQFF. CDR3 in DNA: TGTGCCAGCAGCCCCGCCGGGGGGGGGCAGTTCTTC.

The CDR3 region is CATSEDVNSYEQYF. The CDR3 coding sequence is TGTGCCACCAGCGAGGACGTGAACTCCTACGAGCAGTACTTC. The chain recombines TRBV15 with TRBJ2-7; no clear D. The CDR3 spans 14 residues. Per germline, CDR1 LNHNV and CDR2 YYDKDF (reference sequence). V lost 5 bases to trimming and J lost 0 bases, with 11 bases between them.

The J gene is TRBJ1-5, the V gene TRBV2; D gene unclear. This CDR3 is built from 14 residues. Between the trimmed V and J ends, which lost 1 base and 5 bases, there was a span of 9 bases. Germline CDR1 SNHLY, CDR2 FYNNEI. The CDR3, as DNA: TGTGCCAGCAGTGAAGGCGGGATTTATCAGCCCCAGCATTTT. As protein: CASSEGGIYQPQHF.

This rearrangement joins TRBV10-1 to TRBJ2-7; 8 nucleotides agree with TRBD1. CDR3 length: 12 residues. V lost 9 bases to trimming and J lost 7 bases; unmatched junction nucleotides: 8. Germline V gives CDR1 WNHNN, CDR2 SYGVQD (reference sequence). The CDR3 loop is CASSGQDPEQYF. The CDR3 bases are TGCGCCAGTTCGGGACAGGACCCTGAGCAGTACTTC.

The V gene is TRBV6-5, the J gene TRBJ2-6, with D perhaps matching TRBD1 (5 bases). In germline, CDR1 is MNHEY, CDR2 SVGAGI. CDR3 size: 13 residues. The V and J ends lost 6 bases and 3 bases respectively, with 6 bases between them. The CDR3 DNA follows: TGTGCCAGCAGGGGGCGTGGGGCCAACGTCCTGACTTTC. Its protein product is CASRGRGANVLTF.

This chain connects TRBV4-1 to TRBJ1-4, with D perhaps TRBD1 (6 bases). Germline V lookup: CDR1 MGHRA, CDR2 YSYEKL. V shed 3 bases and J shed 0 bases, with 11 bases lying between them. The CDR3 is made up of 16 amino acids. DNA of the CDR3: TGCGCCAGCAGCCATGCTCGGACAGCAACTAATGAAAAACTGTTTTTT. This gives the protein CASSHARTATNEKLFF.

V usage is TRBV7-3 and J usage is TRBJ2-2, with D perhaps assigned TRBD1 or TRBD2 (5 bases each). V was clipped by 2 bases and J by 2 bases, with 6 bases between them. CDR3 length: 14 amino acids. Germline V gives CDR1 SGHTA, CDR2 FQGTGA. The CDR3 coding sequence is TGTGCCAGCAGCTTACGGGACAACACCGGGGAGCTGTTTTTT. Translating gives CASSLRDNTGELFF.

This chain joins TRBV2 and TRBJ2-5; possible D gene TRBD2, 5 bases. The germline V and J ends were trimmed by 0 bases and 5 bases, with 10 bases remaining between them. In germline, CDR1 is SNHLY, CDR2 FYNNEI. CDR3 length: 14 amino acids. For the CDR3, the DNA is TGTGCCAGCAGTGAAGCGCGCGGCGGGGAGACCCAGTACTTC. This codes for CASSEARGGETQYF.

This CDR3 is CASRSLAGNTGELFF. In DNA form, the CDR3 reads TGTGCCAGTCGGTCACTAGCGGGGAACACCGGGGAGCTGTTTTTT. V usage is TRBV19 and J usage is TRBJ2-2, with 9 bases aligning to TRBD2. The CDR3 is made up of 15 amino acids. V shed 8 bases and J 1 base; nucleotides not matched to a gene: 5. Germline-derived CDR1 and CDR2 are LNHDA and SQIVND (reference sequence).

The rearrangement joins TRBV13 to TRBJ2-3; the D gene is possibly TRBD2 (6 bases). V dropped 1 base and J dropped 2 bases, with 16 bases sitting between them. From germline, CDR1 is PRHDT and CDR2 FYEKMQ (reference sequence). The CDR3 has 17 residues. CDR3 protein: CASSLVALEGTTDTQYF. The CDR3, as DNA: TGTGCCAGCAGCTTAGTAGCATTGGAGGGAACCACAGATACGCAGTATTTT.

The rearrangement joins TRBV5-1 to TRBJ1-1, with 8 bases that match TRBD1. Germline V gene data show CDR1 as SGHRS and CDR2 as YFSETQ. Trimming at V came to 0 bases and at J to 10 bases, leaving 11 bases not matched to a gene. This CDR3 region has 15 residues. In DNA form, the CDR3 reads TGCGCCAGCAGCTTGGTAATTTCTGGACAGGGTGGAGCTTTCTTT. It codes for CASSLVISGQGGAFF.

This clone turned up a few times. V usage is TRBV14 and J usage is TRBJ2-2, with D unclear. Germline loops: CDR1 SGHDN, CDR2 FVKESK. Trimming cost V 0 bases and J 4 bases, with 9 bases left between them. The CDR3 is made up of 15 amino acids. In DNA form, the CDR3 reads TGTGCCAGCAGCCAAGATTTCGGCGGCACCGGGGAGCTGTTTTTT. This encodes CASSQDFGGTGELFF.

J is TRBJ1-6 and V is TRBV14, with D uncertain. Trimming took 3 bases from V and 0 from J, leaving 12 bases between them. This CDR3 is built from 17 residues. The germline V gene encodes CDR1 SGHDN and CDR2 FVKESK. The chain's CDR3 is CASSHPAGSSYNSPLHF. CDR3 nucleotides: TGTGCCAGCAGCCACCCAGCCGGGAGCTCCTATAATTCACCCCTCCACTTT.

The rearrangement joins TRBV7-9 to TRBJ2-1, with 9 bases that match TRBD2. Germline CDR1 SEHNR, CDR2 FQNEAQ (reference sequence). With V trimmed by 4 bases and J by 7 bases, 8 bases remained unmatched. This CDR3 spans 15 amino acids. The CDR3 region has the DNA TGTGCCAGCAGCTCTGCGGGAGGGCGGAGGAATGAGCAGTTCTTC. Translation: CASSSAGGRRNEQFF. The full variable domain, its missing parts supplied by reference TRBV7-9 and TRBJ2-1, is DTGVSQNPRHKITKRGQNVTFRCDPISEHNRLYWYRQTLGQGPEFLTYFQNEAQLEKSRLLSDRFSAERPKGSFSTLEIQRTEQGDSAMYLCASSSAGGRRNEQFFGPGTRLTVL.

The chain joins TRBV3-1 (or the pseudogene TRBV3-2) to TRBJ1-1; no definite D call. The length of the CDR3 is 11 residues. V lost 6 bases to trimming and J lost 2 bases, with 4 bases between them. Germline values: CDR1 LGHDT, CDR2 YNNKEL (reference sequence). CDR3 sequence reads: CASSQNTEAFF. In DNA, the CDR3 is TGTGCCAGCAGTCAAAACACTGAAGCTTTCTTT.

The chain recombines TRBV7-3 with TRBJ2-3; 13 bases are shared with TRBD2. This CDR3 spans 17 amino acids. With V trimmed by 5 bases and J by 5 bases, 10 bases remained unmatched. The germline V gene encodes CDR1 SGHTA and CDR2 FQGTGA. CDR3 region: CASSPSGLAGAEDTQYF. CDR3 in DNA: TGTGCCAGCAGCCCATCCGGACTAGCGGGGGCCGAAGATACGCAGTATTTT.